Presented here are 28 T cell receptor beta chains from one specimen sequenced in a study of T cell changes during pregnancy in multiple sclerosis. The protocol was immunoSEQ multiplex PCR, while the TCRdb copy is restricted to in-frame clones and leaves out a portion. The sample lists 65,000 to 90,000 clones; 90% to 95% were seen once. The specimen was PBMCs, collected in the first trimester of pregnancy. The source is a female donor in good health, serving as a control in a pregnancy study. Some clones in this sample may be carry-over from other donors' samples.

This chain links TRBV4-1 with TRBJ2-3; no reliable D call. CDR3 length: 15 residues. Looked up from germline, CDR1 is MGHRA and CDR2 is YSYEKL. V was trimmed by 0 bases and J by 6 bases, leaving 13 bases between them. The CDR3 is CASSQDATATDTQYF. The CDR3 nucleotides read TGCGCCAGCAGCCAAGATGCGACTGCGACTGATACGCAGTATTTT.

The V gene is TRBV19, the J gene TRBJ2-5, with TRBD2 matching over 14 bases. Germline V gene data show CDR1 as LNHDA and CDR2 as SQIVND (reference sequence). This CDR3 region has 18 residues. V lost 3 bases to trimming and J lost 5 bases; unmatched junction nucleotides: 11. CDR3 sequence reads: CASSISGLAGVTRETQYF. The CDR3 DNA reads TGTGCCAGTAGTATCTCGGGACTAGCGGGGGTAACCAGGGAGACCCAGTACTTC.

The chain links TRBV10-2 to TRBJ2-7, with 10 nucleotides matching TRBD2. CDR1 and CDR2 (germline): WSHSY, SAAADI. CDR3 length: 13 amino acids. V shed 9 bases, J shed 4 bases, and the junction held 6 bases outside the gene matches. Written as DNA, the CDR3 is TGCGCCAGTTCTAGCGGGGGCTTTTACGAGCAGTACTTC. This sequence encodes CASSSGGFYEQYF.

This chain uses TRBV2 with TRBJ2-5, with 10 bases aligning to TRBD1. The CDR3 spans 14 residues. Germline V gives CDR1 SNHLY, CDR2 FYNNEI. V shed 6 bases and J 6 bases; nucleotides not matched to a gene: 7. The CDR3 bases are TGTGCCAGCAGCCGGGACAGGGGATGGAAGACCCAGTACTTC. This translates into CASSRDRGWKTQYF. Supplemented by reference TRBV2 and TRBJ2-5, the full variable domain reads EPEVTQTPSHQVTQMGQEVILRCVPISNHLYFYWYRQILGQKVEFLVSFYNNEISEKSEIFDDQFSVERPDGSNFTLKIRSTKLEDSAMYFCASSRDRGWKTQYFGPGTRLLVL.

The CDR3 DNA is TGTGCCAGCCATAAGGACAGGGATAGGACTGAAGCTTTCTTT. Its protein product is CASHKDRDRTEAFF. The chain joins TRBV18 to TRBJ1-1; TRBD1 agrees at 8 bases. This CDR3 comprises 14 residues. V lost 8 bases and J lost 5; bases outside the gene matches: 10. The germline V gene has CDR1 KGHSH and CDR2 LQKENI.

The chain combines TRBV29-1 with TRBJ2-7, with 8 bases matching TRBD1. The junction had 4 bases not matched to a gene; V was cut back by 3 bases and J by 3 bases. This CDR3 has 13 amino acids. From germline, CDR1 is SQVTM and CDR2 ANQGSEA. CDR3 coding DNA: TGCAGCGTTGAGGGCGGGACAGGCTACGAGCAGTACTTC. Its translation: CSVEGGTGYEQYF.

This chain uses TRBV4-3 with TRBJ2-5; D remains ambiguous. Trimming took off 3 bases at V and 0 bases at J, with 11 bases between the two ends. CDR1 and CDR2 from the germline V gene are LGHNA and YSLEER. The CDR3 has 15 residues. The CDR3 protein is CASSQRGSYQETQYF. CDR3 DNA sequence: TGCGCCAGCAGCCAGCGCGGCTCCTACCAAGAGACCCAGTACTTC.

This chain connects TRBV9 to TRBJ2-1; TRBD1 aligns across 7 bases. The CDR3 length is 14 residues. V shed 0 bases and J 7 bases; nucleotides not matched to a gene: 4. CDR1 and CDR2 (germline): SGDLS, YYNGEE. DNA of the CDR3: TGTGCCAGCAGCGTAGAGGGGGCGAGGAATGAGCAGTTCTTC. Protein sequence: CASSVEGARNEQFF.

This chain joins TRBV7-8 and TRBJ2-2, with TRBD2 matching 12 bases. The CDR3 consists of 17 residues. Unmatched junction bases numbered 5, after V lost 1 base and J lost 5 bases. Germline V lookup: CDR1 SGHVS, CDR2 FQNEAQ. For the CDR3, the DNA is TGTGCCAGCAGCTTAGTACTAGCGGGAGGTGGAACCGGGGAGCTGTTTTTT. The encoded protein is CASSLVLAGGGTGELFF.

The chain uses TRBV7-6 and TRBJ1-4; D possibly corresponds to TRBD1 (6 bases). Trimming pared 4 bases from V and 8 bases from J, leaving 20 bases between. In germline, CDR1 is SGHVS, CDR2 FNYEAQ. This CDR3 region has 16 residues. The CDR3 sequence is CASSSNNRASKEKLFF. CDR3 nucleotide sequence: TGTGCCAGCAGCTCCAACAACAGGGCATCGAAAGAAAAACTGTTTTTT.

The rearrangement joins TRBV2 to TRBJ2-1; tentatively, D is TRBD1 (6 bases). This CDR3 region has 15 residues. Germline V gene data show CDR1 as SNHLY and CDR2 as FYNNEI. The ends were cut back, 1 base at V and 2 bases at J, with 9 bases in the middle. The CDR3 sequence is CASSEEGHPYNEQFF. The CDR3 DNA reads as TGTGCCAGCAGTGAAGAGGGACACCCCTACAATGAGCAGTTCTTC.

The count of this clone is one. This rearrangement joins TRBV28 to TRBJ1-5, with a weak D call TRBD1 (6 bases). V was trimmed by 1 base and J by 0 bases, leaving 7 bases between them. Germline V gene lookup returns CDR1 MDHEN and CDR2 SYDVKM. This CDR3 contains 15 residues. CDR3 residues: CASSLSGVSNQPQHF. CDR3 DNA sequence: TGTGCCAGCAGTTTATCAGGGGTTAGCAATCAGCCCCAGCATTTT. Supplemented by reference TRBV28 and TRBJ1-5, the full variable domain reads DVKVTQSSRYLVKRTGEKVFLECVQDMDHENMFWYRQDPGLGLRLIYFSYDVKMKEKGDIPEGYSVSREKKERFSLILESASTNQTSMYLCASSLSGVSNQPQHFGDGTRLSIL.

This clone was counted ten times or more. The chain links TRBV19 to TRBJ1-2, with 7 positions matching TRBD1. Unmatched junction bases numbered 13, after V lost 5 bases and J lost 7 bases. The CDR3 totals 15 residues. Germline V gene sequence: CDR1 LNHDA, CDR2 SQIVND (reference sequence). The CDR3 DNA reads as TGTGCCAGTAGTCCCGCCCATAGACAGGGTGCTGGCTACACCTTC. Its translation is CASSPAHRQGAGYTF.

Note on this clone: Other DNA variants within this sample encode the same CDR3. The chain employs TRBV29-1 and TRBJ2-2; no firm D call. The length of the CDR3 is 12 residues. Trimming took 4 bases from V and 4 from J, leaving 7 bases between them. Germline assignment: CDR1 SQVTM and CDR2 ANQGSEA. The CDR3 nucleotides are TGCAGCGTTGTCCGCGGCACCGGGGAGCTGTTTTTT. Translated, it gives CSVVRGTGELFF.

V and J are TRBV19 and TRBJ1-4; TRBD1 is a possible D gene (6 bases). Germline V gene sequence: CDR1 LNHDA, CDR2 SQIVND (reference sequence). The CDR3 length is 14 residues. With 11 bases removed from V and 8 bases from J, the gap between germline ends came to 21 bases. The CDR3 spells CASKGDMEGEKLFF. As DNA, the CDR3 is TGTGCCTCAAAGGGGGACATGGAAGGAGAAAAACTGTTTTTT.

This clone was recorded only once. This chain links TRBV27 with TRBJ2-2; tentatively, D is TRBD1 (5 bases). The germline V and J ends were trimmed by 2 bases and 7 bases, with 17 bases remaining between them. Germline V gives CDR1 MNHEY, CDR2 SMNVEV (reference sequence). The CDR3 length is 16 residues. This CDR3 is CASSLLATSRGGELFF. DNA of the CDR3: TGTGCCAGCAGTTTACTGGCTACGAGTAGGGGCGGGGAGCTGTTTTTT.

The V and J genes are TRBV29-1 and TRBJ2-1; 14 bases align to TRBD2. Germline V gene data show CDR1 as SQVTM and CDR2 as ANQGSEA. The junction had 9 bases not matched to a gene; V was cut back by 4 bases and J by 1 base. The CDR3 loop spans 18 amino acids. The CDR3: CSVVWTSGGLGSYNEQFF. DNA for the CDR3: TGCAGCGTTGTATGGACTAGCGGGGGGCTGGGGTCCTACAATGAGCAGTTCTTC.

CDR3 coding DNA: TGTGCCAGCAGCTTAGTAAGGGGGGGGACTAGCGATGAGCAGTTCTTC. Its translation: CASSLVRGGTSDEQFF. The chain recombines TRBV11-2 with TRBJ2-1, with 10 bases aligning to TRBD2. The CDR3 is made up of 16 amino acids. Trimming took 1 base from V and 8 from J; bases not matched to a gene: 8. Germline lookup yields CDR1 SGHAT and CDR2 FQNNGV.

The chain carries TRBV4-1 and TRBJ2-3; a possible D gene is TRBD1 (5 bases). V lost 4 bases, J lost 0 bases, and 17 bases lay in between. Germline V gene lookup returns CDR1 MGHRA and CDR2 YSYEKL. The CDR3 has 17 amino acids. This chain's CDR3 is CASSPGPVGASTDTQYF. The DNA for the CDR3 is TGCGCCAGCAGCCCTGGCCCGGTTGGGGCCAGCACAGATACGCAGTATTTT.

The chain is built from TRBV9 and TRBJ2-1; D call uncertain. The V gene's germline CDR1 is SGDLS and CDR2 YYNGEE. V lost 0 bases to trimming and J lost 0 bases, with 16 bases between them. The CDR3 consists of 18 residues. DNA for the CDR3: TGTGCCAGCAGCGTAGGTCCGGGTTTCTCTAGCTCCTACAATGAGCAGTTCTTC. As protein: CASSVGPGFSSSYNEQFF.

CDR3 loop: CSLSIEQFF. The CDR3 nucleotides are TGCAGTCTGAGTATCGAGCAGTTCTTC. The V gene is TRBV20-1, the J gene TRBJ2-1; no clear D gene. Between the trimmed V and J ends, which lost 8 bases and 10 bases, there was a span of 9 bases. The CDR3 runs to 9 residues. Germline V gives CDR1 DFQATT, CDR2 SNEGSKA (reference sequence).

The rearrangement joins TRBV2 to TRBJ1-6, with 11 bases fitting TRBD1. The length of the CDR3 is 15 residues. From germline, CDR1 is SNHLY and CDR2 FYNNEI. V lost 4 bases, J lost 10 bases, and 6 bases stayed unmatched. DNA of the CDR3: TGTGCCAGCAGTGGCACCGGGACAGGGGGGTCACCCCTCCACTTT. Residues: CASSGTGTGGSPLHF.

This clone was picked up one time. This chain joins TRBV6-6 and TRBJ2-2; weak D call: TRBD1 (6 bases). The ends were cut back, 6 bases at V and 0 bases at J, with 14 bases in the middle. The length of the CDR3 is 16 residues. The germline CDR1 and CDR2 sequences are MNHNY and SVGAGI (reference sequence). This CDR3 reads CASSPRTASNTGELFF. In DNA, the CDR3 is TGTGCCAGCAGCCCTAGGACAGCCTCGAACACCGGGGAGCTGTTTTTT.

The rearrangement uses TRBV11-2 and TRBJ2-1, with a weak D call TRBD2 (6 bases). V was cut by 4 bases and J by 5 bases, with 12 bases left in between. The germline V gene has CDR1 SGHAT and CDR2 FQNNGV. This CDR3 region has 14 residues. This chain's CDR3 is CASSSLWGDNEQFF. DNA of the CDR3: TGTGCCAGCAGCTCCCTCTGGGGGGACAATGAGCAGTTCTTC.

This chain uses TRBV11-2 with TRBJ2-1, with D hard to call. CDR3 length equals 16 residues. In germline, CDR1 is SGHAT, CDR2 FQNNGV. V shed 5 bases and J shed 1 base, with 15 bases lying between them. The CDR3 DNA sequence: TGTGCCAGCAGCCTACCCTCCTCAGGATCCTACAATGAGCAGTTCTTC. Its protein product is CASSLPSSGSYNEQFF.

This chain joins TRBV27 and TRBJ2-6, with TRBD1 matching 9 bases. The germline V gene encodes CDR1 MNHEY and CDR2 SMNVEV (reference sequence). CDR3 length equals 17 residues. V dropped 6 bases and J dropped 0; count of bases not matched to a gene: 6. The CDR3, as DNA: TGTGCCAGCAGGAGGACAGGGGCCCTCTCTGGGGCCAACGTCCTGACTTTC. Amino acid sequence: CASRRTGALSGANVLTF.

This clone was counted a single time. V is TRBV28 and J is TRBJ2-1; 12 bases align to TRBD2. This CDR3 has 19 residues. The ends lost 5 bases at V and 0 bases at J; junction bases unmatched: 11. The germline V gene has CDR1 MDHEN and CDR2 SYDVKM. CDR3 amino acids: CASSHPGLAGPSSYNEQFF. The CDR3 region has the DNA TGTGCCAGCAGTCACCCCGGACTAGCGGGGCCTAGCTCCTACAATGAGCAGTTCTTC.

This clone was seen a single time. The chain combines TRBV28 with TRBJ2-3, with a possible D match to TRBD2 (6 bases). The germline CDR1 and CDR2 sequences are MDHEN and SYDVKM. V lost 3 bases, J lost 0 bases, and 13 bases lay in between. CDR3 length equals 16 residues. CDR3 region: CASSFPGGASTDTQYF. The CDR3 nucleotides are TGTGCCAGCAGTTTCCCTGGCGGGGCTAGCACAGATACGCAGTATTTT.